A single sample gave rise to the 24 T cell receptor beta chains below, sequenced in a study of OX40 agonist ivuxolimab in advanced cancers. Generated by immunoSEQ multiplex PCR, the TCRdb table keeps only in-frame clones and is missing some. The table shows just under 85,000 clones, with around 84% occurring only once. Here the sequenced sample was CD4+ or CD8+ T cells sorted from blood, taken in a trial of the OX40 agonist ivuxolimab. All receptors come from an adult with an advanced solid tumor such as melanoma, head and neck, liver or kidney cancer.

The V gene is TRBV5-1, the J gene TRBJ1-1; possibly TRBD1 for D (6 bases). V lost 4 bases to trimming and J lost 6 bases, with 13 bases between them. The CDR3 covers 13 residues. Germline lookup yields CDR1 SGHRS and CDR2 YFSETQ. CDR3 nucleotides: TGCGCCAGCAGCCGCACAGGGTTTCCTGAAGCTTTCTTT. This gives the protein CASSRTGFPEAFF.

By frequency in the sample, this clone is medium-sized. The chain employs TRBV30 and TRBJ2-1, with D possibly being TRBD1 or TRBD2 (6 bases each). V shed 2 bases and J shed 8 bases, with 19 bases lying between them. The CDR3 covers 15 residues. Germline lookup yields CDR1 GTSNPN and CDR2 SVGIG (reference sequence). The CDR3: CAWSLLRGAVYEQFF. CDR3 sequence (DNA): TGTGCCTGGAGTCTCCTTAGGGGGGCAGTGTATGAGCAGTTCTTC.

This clone was recorded a few times. This chain joins TRBV30 and TRBJ1-1; D is undetermined. The CDR3 length is 13 residues. Trimming removed 3 bases from V and 0 bases from J, with 8 bases in between. Germline assignment: CDR1 GTSNPN and CDR2 SVGIG (reference sequence). The CDR3 protein is CAWSAAVNTEAFF. The CDR3 DNA reads TGTGCCTGGAGCGCGGCCGTGAACACTGAAGCTTTCTTT.

The chain joins TRBV19 to TRBJ2-1; D remains unclear. CDR3 length: 12 residues. Germline lookup yields CDR1 LNHDA and CDR2 SQIVND (reference sequence). With 4 bases removed from V and 8 bases from J, the gap between germline ends came to 9 bases. Written as DNA, the CDR3 is TGTGCCAGTAGTAGCCCCCTGGATGAGCAGTTCTTC. Translating it yields CASSSPLDEQFF.

The chain has TRBV10-3 and TRBJ2-7, with D possibly matching TRBD1 (6 bases). The germline V and J ends were trimmed by 0 bases and 5 bases, with 17 bases remaining between them. Looked up from germline, CDR1 is ENHRY and CDR2 is SYGVKD. CDR3 length equals 16 residues. CDR3 in DNA: TGTGCCATCAGTGAGTCGGACAGCCCACCTTACAACGAGCAGTACTTC. This codes for CAISESDSPPYNEQYF.

The chain uses TRBV6-1 and TRBJ2-7; 9 bases are shared with TRBD2. V lost 5 bases, J lost 5 bases, and 7 bases stayed unmatched. Germline V gives CDR1 MNHNS, CDR2 SASEGT. The CDR3 sequence is 14 residues long. CDR3 region: CASSRLAEKNEQYF. As DNA, the CDR3 is TGTGCCAGCAGTAGACTAGCGGAAAAAAACGAGCAGTACTTC.

The chain uses TRBV11-2 and TRBJ1-5; D gene ambiguous. The CDR3 is 16 amino acids. Germline-derived CDR1 and CDR2 are SGHAT and FQNNGV. Between the trimmed V and J ends, which lost 11 bases and 1 base, there was a span of 21 bases. CDR3: CAGISGEKPSNQPQHF. CDR3 nucleotides: TGTGCCGGTATTTCAGGCGAAAAACCCAGCAATCAGCCCCAGCATTTT.

The chain carries TRBV15 and TRBJ2-3, with D perhaps TRBD2 (5 bases). The V and J ends lost 0 bases and 0 bases respectively, with 10 bases between them. The CDR3 totals 16 residues. CDR1 and CDR2 from the germline V gene are LNHNV and YYDKDF (reference sequence). Here the CDR3 reads CATSRDPTGSTDTQYF. The CDR3 DNA is TGTGCCACCAGCAGAGATCCGACGGGAAGCACAGATACGCAGTATTTT. The entire variable domain, with the rest obtained from reference TRBV15 and TRBJ2-3, is as follows: DAMVIQNPRYQVTQFGKPVTLSCSQTLNHNVMYWYQQKSSQAPKLLFHYYDKDFNNEADTPDNFQSRRPNTSFCFLDIRSPGLGDTAMYLCATSRDPTGSTDTQYFGPGTRLTVL.

The V gene is TRBV27, the J gene TRBJ2-5; 8 bases map to TRBD2. This CDR3 has 16 residues. Per the germline V gene, CDR1 is MNHEY and CDR2 is SMNVEV (reference sequence). With 4 bases clipped from V and 7 bases from J, the junction kept 14 bases outside the gene matches. The CDR3 DNA sequence: TGTGCCAGCAGTTGGGGACCCCCGGGACTAGGGGGGACCCAGTACTTC. Its protein is CASSWGPPGLGGTQYF.

This clone showed up just a few times. V and J are TRBV7-9 and TRBJ1-1; D is possibly TRBD1 (5 bases). V lost 8 bases, J lost 7 bases, and 14 bases lay in between. CDR1 is SEHNR, CDR2 FQNEAQ, per germline (reference sequence). The CDR3 runs 12 residues. The CDR3 here is CASLQERGEAFF. The DNA of the CDR3 is TGTGCCAGCCTACAGGAGAGAGGTGAAGCTTTCTTT.

In this sample, this clone turned up once. This chain links TRBV11-2 with TRBJ2-7; the D is unclear. Looked up from germline, CDR1 is SGHAT and CDR2 is FQNNGV. The length of the CDR3 is 13 residues. Trimming took 1 base from V and 7 from J, leaving 11 bases between them. The CDR3 reads CASSLGPLGEQYF. The DNA of the CDR3 is TGTGCCAGCAGCTTAGGACCCCTGGGGGAGCAGTACTTC.

This clone was detected only a few times. This chain connects TRBV6-6 to TRBJ2-5, with D unresolved. Trimming left V 7 bases short and J 5 bases short, with 17 bases between. The germline CDR1 and CDR2 sequences are MNHNY and SVGAGI (reference sequence). The CDR3 has 14 amino acids. The CDR3 sequence is CASNGRSPPETQYF. The CDR3 DNA sequence: TGTGCCAGCAACGGACGCTCACCCCCGGAGACCCAGTACTTC.

The chain employs TRBV7-2 and TRBJ1-4; 7 bases match TRBD1. The CDR3 loop spans 15 amino acids. Germline-derived CDR1 and CDR2 are SGHTA and FQGNSA. V shed 6 bases, J shed 0 bases, and the junction held 4 bases outside the gene matches. The CDR3 region is CASSLTGATNEKLFF. The CDR3 coding sequence is TGTGCCAGCAGTCTTACAGGGGCAACTAATGAAAAACTGTTTTTT.

The rearrangement links TRBV5-1 to TRBJ1-5, with no clear D. The germline V gene encodes CDR1 SGHRS and CDR2 YFSETQ. Trimming removed 7 bases from V and 4 bases from J, with 9 bases in between. The CDR3 covers 12 residues. Written as DNA, the CDR3 is TGCGCCAGCGAAGGAGGGAATCAGCCCCAGCATTTT. Translation: CASEGGNQPQHF.

The gene calls are TRBV2 and TRBJ1-5; D gene ambiguous. CDR3 length: 15 residues. Trimming shortened V by 5 bases and J by 2 bases, and 13 bases separated the two germline ends. The germline V gene encodes CDR1 SNHLY and CDR2 FYNNEI. CDR3 nucleotides: TGTGCCAGCAGTCCGGATTCAAGCGGCAATCAGCCCCAGCATTTT. Residues: CASSPDSSGNQPQHF.

The chain carries TRBV5-1 and TRBJ2-3, with TRBD2 matching over 9 bases. The CDR3 length is 16 residues. V shed 4 bases, J shed 3 bases, and the junction held 9 bases outside the gene matches. The germline CDR1 and CDR2 sequences are SGHRS and YFSETQ. CDR3 sequence reads: CASSPRTSELTDTQYF. Written as DNA, the CDR3 is TGCGCCAGCAGCCCCCGGACTAGCGAGCTAACAGATACGCAGTATTTT. Full variable domain (rest looked up from reference TRBV5-1 and TRBJ2-3): KAGVTQTPRYLIKTRGQQVTLSCSPISGHRSVSWYQQTPGQGLQFLFEYFSETQRNKGNFPGRFSGRQFSNSRSEMNVSTLELGDSALYLCASSPRTSELTDTQYFGPGTRLTVL.

V is TRBV5-8 and J is TRBJ1-4, with 10 nucleotides matching TRBD1. From germline, CDR1 is SGHTS and CDR2 YDEGEE. The V segment lost 0 bases and the J segment 9 bases; nucleotides outside the gene matches: 8. The length of the CDR3 is 16 residues. CDR3 sequence reads: CASSLGMGQGLQKLFF. CDR3 coding DNA: TGTGCCAGCAGCTTGGGAATGGGACAGGGGCTACAAAAACTGTTTTTT.

This clone was picked up a small number of times. The V and J genes are TRBV7-9 and TRBJ1-1; D may be TRBD1 (5 bases). The germline gives CDR1 SEHNR, CDR2 FQNEAQ (reference sequence). V lost 4 bases, J lost 4 bases, and 13 bases lay in between. This CDR3 is 14 amino acids long. CDR3 in amino acids: CASSSHGGSTEAFF. The CDR3 coding sequence is TGTGCCAGCAGCTCCCACGGGGGATCCACTGAAGCTTTCTTT. Looking up the rest from reference TRBV7-9 and TRBJ1-1 gives the full variable domain: DTGVSQNPRHKITKRGQNVTFRCDPISEHNRLYWYRQTLGQGPEFLTYFQNEAQLEKSRLLSDRFSAERPKGSFSTLEIQRTEQGDSAMYLCASSSHGGSTEAFFGQGTRLTVV.

The chain couples TRBV5-4 to TRBJ1-2, with D possibly TRBD1 on 6 matching bases. The V gene lost 4 bases and the J gene lost 8 bases, with 15 bases spanning the gap. Germline lookup yields CDR1 SGHNT and CDR2 YYREEE (reference sequence). This CDR3 comprises 13 residues. CDR3 protein: CASSLSGERGYTF. The DNA of the CDR3 is TGTGCCAGCAGCCTTTCAGGGGAAAGAGGCTACACCTTC.

This clone was observed once. The chain combines TRBV19 with TRBJ2-6, with 8 positions matching TRBD1. V shed 6 bases, J shed 2 bases, and the junction held 6 bases outside the gene matches. This CDR3 is built from 16 residues. Germline V gene sequence: CDR1 LNHDA, CDR2 SQIVND (reference sequence). CDR3 bases: TGTGCCAGTAGCACCGGACAGGGCGCTGGGGCCAACGTCCTGACTTTC. This translates into CASSTGQGAGANVLTF.

The V gene is TRBV7-7, the J gene TRBJ2-2, with 10 bases identical to TRBD2. Per germline, CDR1 SSHAT and CDR2 FNYEAQ (reference sequence). CDR3 length equals 14 residues. CDR3 nucleotides: TGTGCTACCTCAGCGGGAGGGCGTACCGGGGAGCTGTTTTTT. Translated, it gives CATSAGGRTGELFF.

V and J are TRBV4-1 and TRBJ2-2; tentative D call: TRBD2 (5 bases). The CDR3 totals 16 residues. V shed 4 bases and J shed 5 bases, with 17 bases lying between them. The germline V gene encodes CDR1 MGHRA and CDR2 YSYEKL. Here the CDR3 reads CASSRGWNSGTGELFF. CDR3 nucleotides: TGCGCCAGCAGCCGAGGTTGGAATTCGGGAACCGGGGAGCTGTTTTTT.

The chain joins TRBV4-1 to TRBJ1-5, with D unclear. The CDR3 extends over 15 amino acids. Trimming took 0 bases from V and 4 from J, leaving 10 bases between them. Germline V gene lookup returns CDR1 MGHRA and CDR2 YSYEKL. CDR3 protein: CASSQDELGNQPQHF. In nucleotides, the CDR3 is TGCGCCAGCAGCCAAGATGAGTTAGGGAATCAGCCCCAGCATTTT.

The chain's CDR3 is CASSFFSDEKLFF. The CDR3 DNA reads as TGTGCCAGCAGCTTTTTCTCAGATGAAAAACTGTTTTTT. The chain links TRBV11-2 to TRBJ1-4; D is unclear. Trimming cost V 3 bases and J 6 bases, with 8 bases left between them. CDR1 is SGHAT and CDR2 is FQNNGV in the germline V gene. CDR3 length equals 13 residues.